A selection of T cell receptor beta chains follows, all from one sample in a study of vaccination effects on CD4 cells after COVID-19. The antigens for these receptors are not known. This table comes from immunoSEQ multiplex PCR, and its TCRdb copy is limited to in-frame clones, with some not included. The top ten clones hold roughly 3.1% of a sample with tens of thousands of clones, 76% of them seen once. The sequencing used CD4+ T cells from PBMCs cultured with HCoV-NL63 spike peptides, collected before COVID-19 vaccination. These receptor sequences come from a human donor who received a COVID-19 vaccine. CDR3s include the opening cysteine and the closing phenylalanine or tryptophan. The order of the fields is J gene, V gene, clone size, D gene, CDR3 protein, CDR3 DNA. The D gene is left open where the match is weak. The size of a clone is reported for some rows only, either as once, few or many, or as a class for expanded clones.

TRBJ1-4 TRBV30 . . CAWSVGGVSNEKLFF TGTGCCTGGAGTGTTGGGGGGGTCTCTAATGAAAAACTGTTTTTT
TRBJ2-3 TRBV25-1 . . CASSEYARGSTDTQYF TGTGCCAGCAGTGAATATGCCAGGGGAAGTACAGATACGCAGTATTTT
TRBJ1-2 TRBV19 once . CASIDANYGYTF TGTGCCAGTATAGACGCTAACTATGGCTACACCTTC
TRBJ2-5 TRBV3-1/TRBV3-2 . . CASSQVRVQETQYF TGTGCCAGCAGCCAAGTTAGGGTTCAAGAGACCCAGTACTTC
TRBJ2-3 TRBV18 . . CASSPVATDTQYF TGTGCCAGCTCACCGGTTGCCACAGATACGCAGTATTTT
TRBJ2-5 TRBV6-2/TRBV6-3 . TRBD2 CASRPSGGWETQYF TGTGCCAGCAGACCTAGCGGGGGGTGGGAGACCCAGTACTTC
TRBJ1-5 TRBV7-6 . . CASSLGLRGNPQHF TGTGCCAGCAGCTTAGGGCTGAGGGGTAATCCCCAGCATTTT
TRBJ1-1 TRBV5-4 few . CASSGITSTEAFF TGTGCCAGCAGCGGTATCACCAGCACTGAAGCTTTCTTT
TRBJ1-2 TRBV20-1 . . CSARSAYGYTF TGCAGTGCTAGGAGCGCGTATGGCTACACCTTC
TRBJ1-1 TRBV14 . . CASSQRGEAFF TGTGCCAGCAGCCAAAGGGGTGAAGCTTTCTTT
TRBJ2-1 TRBV30 . . CAWISRDGPYNEQFF TGTGCCTGGATATCCCGGGACGGCCCCTACAATGAGCAGTTCTTC
TRBJ2-1 TRBV5-6 . . CASSLAGANLYNEQFF TGTGCCAGCAGCTTGGCGGGGGCGAACCTTTACAATGAGCAGTTCTTC
TRBJ1-5 TRBV6-1 few TRBD1 CASSEGDSSQPQHF TGTGCCAGCAGTGAAGGGGACAGTAGTCAGCCCCAGCATTTT
TRBJ2-2 TRBV12-2 . . CARPKLGGANTGELFF TGTGCAAGACCCAAGCTCGGGGGAGCGAACACCGGGGAGCTGTTTTTT
TRBJ1-1 TRBV30 . TRBD1 CACTIGTGGTEAFF TGTGCCTGTACTATAGGGACAGGGGGCACTGAAGCTTTCTTT
TRBJ2-1 TRBV24-1 . TRBD2 CATSPDSGGRNEQFF TGTGCCACCAGTCCAGACAGCGGGGGGAGGAATGAGCAGTTCTTC
TRBJ1-4 TRBV2 . TRBD1 CASSYTGVGEKLFF TGTGCCAGCAGTTATACAGGGGTAGGCGAAAAACTGTTTTTT
TRBJ1-2 TRBV10-1 . . CASSESRARGYTF TGCGCCAGCAGTGAGTCAAGGGCCCGCGGCTACACCTTC
TRBJ2-1 TRBV24-1 . . CATSGGESYNEQFF TGTGCCACCAGTGGGGGGGAGAGTTACAATGAGCAGTTCTTC
TRBJ2-3 TRBV6-5 once . CASRLSTVADTQYF TGTGCCAGCAGACTCTCGACCGTAGCAGATACGCAGTATTTT
TRBJ2-1 TRBV5-1 . TRBD2 CASSVTGTSLSNEQFF TGCGCCAGCAGCGTAACCGGGACTAGCTTGTCCAATGAGCAGTTCTTC
TRBJ1-2 TRBV5-4 . TRBD1 CASRPDRGWDSYTF TGTGCCAGCAGACCCGACAGGGGGTGGGATTCCTACACCTTC
TRBJ2-6 TRBV5-1 . . CASSLDTSGANVLTF TGCGCCAGCAGCTTGGACACTTCTGGGGCCAACGTCCTGACTTTC